The 19 T cell receptor beta chains presented below share a single source sample, sequenced in a study of vaccination and CD4 T cells after COVID-19. These receptors are not linked to any known antigen. Treatment reported: roughly 10-day PBMC culture with coronavirus spike peptide pools or control peptides (ViraFEST assay). The Oncomine TCR Beta short-read assay was what sequenced the DNA obtained from cultured CD4+ T cells. TCRdb ran MiXCR on the PCR reads and lists one entry per CDR3 protein. The sample holds approximately 11,000 distinct CDR3 sequences, approximately 43% seen once. Sequences were obtained from CD4+ T cells from blood, cultured in vitro. The receptor source for this set is a human donor who had recovered from COVID-19.

Concerning this clonotype: The germline gene is not matched at one end of the junction; a read error may be the cause. The CDR3: CASSDQKPGTVYSSLHF. CDR3 DNA: TGTGCCAGCAGTGATCAGAAACCCGGGACAGTTTATTCATCCCTCCACTTT. J is TRBJ1-6 and V is TRBV25-1; 7 nucleotides line up with TRBD1. CDR3 length: 17 residues. Germline V lookup: CDR1 MGHDK, CDR2 SYGVNS.

The chain links TRBV12-3 or TRBV12-4 to TRBJ1-3; the D gene is possibly TRBD1 (6 bases). V was trimmed by 11 bases and J by 2 bases, leaving 10 bases between them. This CDR3 contains 12 residues. CDR3 nucleotides: TGTGCCGGGGGCAGGGCTGGAAACACCATATATTTT. The encoded protein is CAGGRAGNTIYF.

The V gene is TRBV7-9, the J gene TRBJ2-1; no firm D call. Trimming shortened V by 3 bases and J by 4 bases, and 10 bases separated the two germline ends. Germline-derived CDR1 and CDR2 are SEHNR and FQNEAQ (reference sequence). This CDR3 is 14 amino acids long. The CDR3, as DNA: TGTGCCAGCAGCTTTGACATCAATTACAATGAGCAGTTCTTC. Translating gives CASSFDINYNEQFF.

The genes are TRBV27 and TRBJ1-2, with 7 bases lining up with TRBD1. The CDR3 contains 17 residues. Germline CDR1 MNHEY, CDR2 SMNVEV (reference sequence). V trimming: 8 bases; J trimming: 2 bases; junction bases outside the gene matches: 17. The CDR3 DNA follows: TGTGCCAGCGGATCCATGCTTCGACAGGGACGAAACTATGGCTACACCTTC. As protein: CASGSMLRQGRNYGYTF.

The chain carries TRBV11-3 and TRBJ2-5; D remains unclear. The CDR3 length is 13 residues. V was trimmed by 0 bases and J by 5 bases, leaving 7 bases between them. CDR1 is SGHNT, CDR2 YENEEA, per germline. The CDR3 spells CASSLEGWETQYF. In nucleotides, the CDR3 is TGTGCCAGCAGCTTAGAAGGGTGGGAGACCCAGTACTTC. Full variable domain (rest looked up from reference TRBV11-3 and TRBJ2-5): EAGVVQSPRYKIIEKKQPVAFWCNPISGHNTLYWYLQNLGQGPELLIRYENEEAVDDSQLPKDRFSAERLKGVDSTLKIQPAELGDSAVYLCASSLEGWETQYFGPGTRLLVL.

The gene calls are TRBV6-2 or TRBV6-3 and TRBJ2-3; no firm D call. V was shortened by 5 bases and J by 2 bases, with 5 bases between the two germline ends. This CDR3 has 12 amino acids. Per germline, CDR1 MNHEY and CDR2 SVGEGT. CDR3 in amino acids: CASSNPTDTQYF. DNA for the CDR3: TGTGCCAGCAGTAATCCCACAGATACGCAGTATTTT.

This rearrangement joins TRBV6-1 to TRBJ1-5; 7 bases align to TRBD1. The CDR3 has 14 residues. J lost 3 bases, V lost 6 bases, and 5 bases had no gene match. Germline assignment: CDR1 MNHNS and CDR2 SASEGT. Written as DNA, the CDR3 is TGTGCCAGCAGAGGGACAGCCCACAATCAGCCCCAGCATTTT. This encodes CASRGTAHNQPQHF.

This CDR3 reads CAWSVLGQSYYGYTF. DNA for the CDR3: TGTGCCTGGAGTGTACTAGGACAGTCATACTATGGCTACACCTTC. This chain joins TRBV30 and TRBJ1-2; the D gene is possibly TRBD1 (6 bases). This CDR3 region has 15 residues. The V gene's germline CDR1 is GTSNPN and CDR2 SVGIG (reference sequence). Trimming took off 0 bases at V and 3 bases at J, with 14 bases between the two ends. The full variable domain, completed using reference TRBV30 and TRBJ1-2, is SQTIHQWPATLVQPVGSPLSLECTVEGTSNPNLYWYRQAAGRGLQLLFYSVGIGQISSEVPQNLSASRPQDRQFILSSKKLLLSDSGFYLCAWSVLGQSYYGYTFGSGTRLTVV.

This chain links TRBV6-1 with TRBJ1-1; D may be TRBD1 (5 bases). The germline V gene encodes CDR1 MNHNS and CDR2 SASEGT. The V end lost 7 bases, the J end lost 6 bases, and 15 bases lay between the germline ends. The CDR3 consists of 13 residues. The CDR3 loop reads CASNQGWRAEAFF. The CDR3 nucleotides are TGTGCCAGCAATCAGGGTTGGAGGGCTGAAGCTTTCTTT.

The rearrangement uses TRBV2 and TRBJ2-1, with 9 bases fitting TRBD2. This CDR3 contains 16 residues. From germline, CDR1 is SNHLY and CDR2 FYNNEI. V shed 3 bases, J shed 5 bases, and the junction held 8 bases outside the gene matches. Here the CDR3 reads CASSEVASGVNNEQFF. The CDR3 region has the DNA TGTGCCAGCAGTGAGGTGGCTAGCGGGGTCAACAATGAGCAGTTCTTC. Supplemented by reference TRBV2 and TRBJ2-1, the full variable domain reads EPEVTQTPSHQVTQMGQEVILRCVPISNHLYFYWYRQILGQKVEFLVSFYNNEISEKSEIFDDQFSVERPDGSNFTLKIRSTKLEDSAMYFCASSEVASGVNNEQFFGPGTRLTVL.

V and J are TRBV14 and TRBJ2-4; possibly TRBD2 for D (5 bases). The CDR3 totals 15 residues. From germline, CDR1 is SGHDN and CDR2 FVKESK. V lost 1 base, J lost 1 base, and 8 bases lay in between. In DNA form, the CDR3 reads TGTGCCAGCAGCCAAGGAGCGGTTGCCAAAAACATTCAGTACTTC. As protein: CASSQGAVAKNIQYF.

The chain links TRBV11-3 to TRBJ2-5; D is ambiguous. Trimming pared 0 bases from V and 5 bases from J, leaving 7 bases between. The CDR3 is made up of 13 amino acids. CDR1 is SGHNT and CDR2 is YENEEA in the germline V gene. In nucleotides, the CDR3 is TGTGCCAGCAGCTTAGATCTGTCTGAGACCCAGTACTTC. This gives the protein CASSLDLSETQYF.

This chain links TRBV20-1 with TRBJ2-3; 7 bases line up with TRBD1. Germline V gene data show CDR1 as DFQATT and CDR2 as SNEGSKA (reference sequence). This CDR3 contains 14 residues. V shed 1 base, J shed 0 bases, and the junction held 1 base outside the gene matches. CDR3 DNA sequence: TGCAGTGCTAGAGGGACAGGCAGCACAGATACGCAGTATTTT. Translation gives CSARGTGSTDTQYF.

The V and J genes are TRBV7-2 and TRBJ2-2; possibly TRBD1 or TRBD2 for D (6 bases each). V was clipped by 1 base and J by 6 bases, with 9 bases between them. Germline CDR1 SGHTA, CDR2 FQGNSA. This CDR3 region has 14 residues. This CDR3 is CASSLVGGPGELFF. The CDR3 DNA reads as TGTGCCAGCAGCTTAGTGGGGGGCCCCGGGGAGCTGTTTTTT.

The chain uses TRBV6-2 or TRBV6-3 and TRBJ1-1; D gene ambiguous. Germline V gene sequence: CDR1 MNHEY, CDR2 SVGEGT. Between the trimmed V and J ends, which lost 5 bases and 6 bases, there was a span of 7 bases. The CDR3 totals 11 residues. The CDR3 DNA is TGTGCCAGCAGTAAGGTCGCTGAAGCTTTCTTT. Translating it yields CASSKVAEAFF.

This clonotype has more than one count but fewer than ten. The genes are TRBV5-4 and TRBJ1-2; 7 bases are a match to TRBD1. The CDR3 consists of 13 residues. The germline CDR1 and CDR2 sequences are SGHNT and YYREEE (reference sequence). V was clipped by 5 bases and J by 4 bases; unmatched bases: 5. CDR3 nucleotides: TGTGCCAGCAGGGTGGAGGGGGCCTATGGCTACACCTTC. Translated: CASRVEGAYGYTF.

In DNA, the CDR3 is TGTGCCAGCAAGAATAGTCAATTGAACACTGAAGCTTTCTTT. It codes for CASKNSQLNTEAFF. The chain has TRBV2 and TRBJ1-1; the D is unclear. There are 14 residues in the CDR3. V shed 7 bases and J shed 0 bases, with 12 bases lying between them. Germline V gene sequence: CDR1 SNHLY, CDR2 FYNNEI.

The rearrangement links TRBV30 to TRBJ2-7; 7 nucleotides agree with TRBD2. The V gene end was trimmed by 1 base and the J gene end by 3 bases; junction bases not matched to a gene: 3. Germline CDR1 and CDR2: GTSNPN and SVGIG (reference sequence). CDR3 size: 13 residues. DNA of the CDR3: TGTGCCTGGAGTGGAGCGGGGATCTACGAGCAGTACTTC. Its protein product is CAWSGAGIYEQYF.

In its sample, this clonotype was seen once. The chain joins TRBV6-5 to TRBJ2-7; D gene ambiguous. The CDR3 runs 15 residues. Germline V CDR1 and CDR2: MNHEY, SVGAGI. The V gene lost 2 bases and the J gene lost 2 bases, with 13 bases spanning the gap. CDR3 region: CASSYPGGQPYEQYF. The CDR3 nucleotides are TGTGCCAGCAGTTACCCGGGTGGCCAGCCCTACGAGCAGTACTTC.